The 15 T cell receptor beta chains given below trace back to one sample, sequenced in a study of T cell repertoires in cytomegalovirus infection. Their recognized antigens are unknown. TCRdb itself ran the reads through MiXCR, one entry per CDR3 protein. The sample includes about 310,000 distinct CDR3 sequences, just under 25% of them seen just once. Sequenced material: cultured PBMCs, taken from culture after CMV antigen stimulation. These receptors originate from a human donor in good health (CMV status not recorded). Some clones in this sample may be carry-over from other donors' samples.

The V gene is TRBV29-1, the J gene TRBJ2-1, with D perhaps TRBD2 (6 bases). The CDR3 consists of 14 residues. The ends were cut back, 8 bases at V and 5 bases at J, with 19 bases in the middle. CDR1 and CDR2 from the germline V gene are SQVTM and ANQGSEA. The DNA of the CDR3 is TGCAGCAATAATAGCGGACCATACAACAATGAGCAGTTCTTC. This sequence encodes CSNNSGPYNNEQFF.

This clonotype was seen only once. The CDR3 sequence: CASRLGQGTGPGELFF. As DNA, the CDR3 is TGTGCCAGCAGATTGGGACAGGGCACGGGGCCCGGGGAGCTGTTTTTT. This chain uses TRBV2 with TRBJ2-2; TRBD1 matches 9 bases. CDR1 is SNHLY and CDR2 is FYNNEI in the germline V gene. The CDR3 loop spans 16 amino acids. V lost 6 bases and J lost 6; bases outside the gene matches: 11.

This clonotype was seen a few times. V gene TRBV19 combines with J gene TRBJ2-1, with D maybe TRBD1 (5 bases). CDR3 size: 17 residues. Trimming cost V 3 bases and J 5 bases, with 20 bases left between them. CDR1 is LNHDA, CDR2 SQIVND, per germline (reference sequence). CDR3: CASSMAPGPRPDNEQFF. CDR3 nucleotide sequence: TGTGCCAGTAGTATGGCCCCAGGGCCCCGACCCGACAATGAGCAGTTCTTC.

J is TRBJ1-4 and V is TRBV19, with D unclear. Trimming took 4 bases from V and 0 from J, leaving 12 bases between them. From germline, CDR1 is LNHDA and CDR2 SQIVND (reference sequence). This CDR3 region has 16 residues. This CDR3 is CASSNPSRATNEKLFF. As DNA, the CDR3 is TGTGCCAGTAGTAACCCGTCTCGAGCAACTAATGAAAAACTGTTTTTT.

This clonotype has a handful of counts. This chain connects TRBV7-2 to TRBJ2-1, with D perhaps TRBD2 (5 bases). The CDR3 extends over 14 amino acids. The germline V and J ends were trimmed by 5 bases and 3 bases, with 11 bases remaining between them. Per germline, CDR1 SGHTA and CDR2 FQGNSA. The CDR3 is CASSRYRDYNEQFF. The CDR3 nucleotides read TGTGCCAGCAGCCGTTATCGGGACTACAATGAGCAGTTCTTC.

This clonotype was observed a few times. V and J are TRBV5-8 and TRBJ1-4, with D unresolved. V shed 2 bases and J shed 2 bases, with 7 bases lying between them. Germline CDR1 reads SGHTS; CDR2 reads YDEGEE. The CDR3 loop spans 14 amino acids. This CDR3 is CASSFPQTNEKLFF. As DNA, the CDR3 is TGTGCCAGCAGCTTCCCTCAGACTAATGAAAAACTGTTTTTT.

CDR3 sequence: CASSETGVGNTEAFF. As DNA, the CDR3 is TGTGCCAGCAGCGAGACAGGGGTAGGGAACACTGAAGCTTTCTTT. V gene TRBV9 combines with J gene TRBJ1-1, with 8 bases matching TRBD1. V gave up 3 bases and J gave up 1 base; unmatched junction bases: 5. From germline, CDR1 is SGDLS and CDR2 YYNGEE. This CDR3 region has 15 residues.

In its sample, this clonotype was seen a few times. The chain combines TRBV20-1 with TRBJ2-1; 12 bases map to TRBD2. Germline CDR1 reads DFQATT; CDR2 reads SNEGSKA (reference sequence). This CDR3 has 15 amino acids. With 7 bases clipped from V and 9 bases from J, the junction kept 13 bases outside the gene matches. The CDR3 bases are TGCAGTGAAACATCGGGTCTAGCGGGAGGGCCTGAGCAGTTCTTC. Protein product: CSETSGLAGGPEQFF.

The rearrangement uses TRBV6-5 and TRBJ2-5; 7 nucleotides line up with TRBD1. The J call is doubtful: the DNA matches TRBJ2-1 better. This CDR3 has 15 residues. Germline values: CDR1 MNHEY, CDR2 SVGAGI. The CDR3 region is CASSYGVFGTETQFF. CDR3 bases: TGTGCCAGCAGTTATGGGGTGTTTGGGACAGAGACCCAGTTCTTC.

This clonotype was observed a handful of times. The chain is built from TRBV28 and TRBJ2-1; 8 positions agree with TRBD2. Germline V gene lookup returns CDR1 MDHEN and CDR2 SYDVKM. Trimming took 9 bases from V and 6 from J; bases not matched to a gene: 13. The CDR3 loop spans 15 amino acids. CDR3: CASHDGGAGANEQFF. The DNA of the CDR3 is TGTGCCAGTCACGACGGGGGGGCGGGAGCCAATGAGCAGTTCTTC.

This clonotype came up a few times. The rearrangement uses TRBV20-1 and TRBJ1-1; unclear D gene. This CDR3 spans 12 amino acids. The V end lost 0 bases, the J end lost 5 bases, and 7 bases lay between the germline ends. CDR1 is DFQATT, CDR2 SNEGSKA, per germline (reference sequence). CDR3 coding DNA: TGCAGTGCTAGAGATAGAGGGACTGAAGCTTTCTTT. It yields the protein CSARDRGTEAFF.

The chain combines TRBV4-1 with TRBJ2-1; 7 nucleotides align to TRBD2. In germline, CDR1 is MGHRA, CDR2 YSYEKL. The CDR3 has 14 amino acids. V trimming: 8 bases; J trimming: 8 bases; junction bases outside the gene matches: 12. DNA for the CDR3: TGCGCCAGCGGCAACCTCGGGACTATCGATGAGCAGTTCTTC. It specifies CASGNLGTIDEQFF.

The rearrangement uses TRBV20-1 and TRBJ2-7; 11 bases map to TRBD1. The CDR3 length is 15 residues. The V segment lost 2 bases and the J segment 6 bases; nucleotides outside the gene matches: 9. In germline, CDR1 is DFQATT, CDR2 SNEGSKA (reference sequence). CDR3 residues: CSARRTGTGGVEQYF. The CDR3 bases are TGCAGTGCTAGAAGAACCGGGACAGGGGGGGTCGAGCAGTACTTC.

There are a few counts of this clonotype. V gene TRBV12-3 or TRBV12-4 combines with J gene TRBJ1-6; D unresolved. V lost 7 bases, J lost 8 bases, and 15 bases lay in between. The CDR3 covers 14 residues. In DNA, the CDR3 is TGTGCCAGCACCCCTGACGGACCCGATTCACCCCTCCACTTT. Amino acid sequence: CASTPDGPDSPLHF.

The CDR3 DNA sequence: TGTGCCAGCAGCCAAGGGAACACGAACACCGGGGAGCTGTTTTTT. Translated, it gives CASSQGNTNTGELFF. This chain joins TRBV14 and TRBJ2-2; D not certain. CDR1 and CDR2 (germline): SGHDN, FVKESK. Trimming took off 1 base at V and 0 bases at J, with 6 bases between the two ends. The CDR3 spans 15 residues.